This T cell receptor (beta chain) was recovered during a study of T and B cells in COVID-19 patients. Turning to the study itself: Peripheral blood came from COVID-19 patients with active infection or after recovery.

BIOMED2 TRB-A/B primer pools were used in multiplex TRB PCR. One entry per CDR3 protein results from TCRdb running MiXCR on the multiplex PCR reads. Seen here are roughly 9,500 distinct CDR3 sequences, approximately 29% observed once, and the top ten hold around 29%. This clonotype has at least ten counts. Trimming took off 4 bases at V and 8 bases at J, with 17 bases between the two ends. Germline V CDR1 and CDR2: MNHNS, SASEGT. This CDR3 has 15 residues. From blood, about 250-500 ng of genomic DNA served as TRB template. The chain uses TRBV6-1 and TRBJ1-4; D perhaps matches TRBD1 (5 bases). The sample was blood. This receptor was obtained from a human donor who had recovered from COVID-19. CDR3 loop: CASSGADGGREKLFF. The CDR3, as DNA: TGTGCCAGCAGTGGGGCCGACGGGGGACGCGAAAAACTGTTTTTT.